The clone carrying this T cell receptor (beta chain) was recorded once. Antigen unknown. The missing conserved phenylalanine or tryptophan at the end of this CDR3 makes a read error likely. J was trimmed by 0 bases and V by 7 bases; bases with no gene match: 5. The CDR3 runs 13 residues. Germline loops: CDR1 SQVTM, CDR2 ANQGSEA. MiXCR was run by TCRdb on the 5' RACE reads, yielding one entry per CDR3 protein. Here the sample spans 7,500 to 9,500 distinct CDR3 sequences, 36% being singletons. Study-wide results and limits: Greatest tumor Treg TCR overlap was with tumor naive CD4+ cells. Tumor memory CD4+ T cell TCR gene usage clustered with blood and lymph node memory CD4+ cells and lymph node naive CD4+ cells.

V is TRBV29-1 and J is TRBJ1-1; 7 nucleotides match TRBD1. The clonotype comes from a female donor with breast cancer. What was sequenced was tumor-infiltrating memory CD4+ T cells sorted from the breast tumor. Documented subset: memory CD4+ T cells, CD4+CD45RO+CD25-. The CDR3 DNA sequence: TGCAGCGCCAGACAGGGCTTGAACACTGAAGCTTTCTCT. This encodes CSARQGLNTEAFS.